This T cell receptor beta chain was captured in a study of cytomegalovirus exposure and HLA in healthy donors. Use of 60 Vbeta and 13 Jbeta primers characterized the PCR. Data came from immunoSEQ multiplex PCR; TCRdb stores just in-frame clones and leaves some out. The repertoire has approximately 140,000 clones, about 86% of them found once; the top ten carry about 0.71%. The CDR3 has 13 amino acids. Germline loops: CDR1 GTSNPN, CDR2 SVGIG (reference sequence). The V gene lost 2 bases and the J gene lost 2 bases, with 9 bases spanning the gap. Sequences were obtained from PBMCs. The chain has TRBV30 and TRBJ1-2; D gene ambiguous. The receptor was isolated from a man younger than 35 in good health and CMV-seronegative. CDR3: CAWSIWPNYGYTF. DNA for the CDR3: TGTGCCTGGAGTATATGGCCGAACTATGGCTACACCTTC.